This passage covers 5 T cell receptor beta chains from one sample sequenced in a study of response to subunit inactivated influenza vaccine. TCRdb re-derived calls from the RT-PCR reads in MiXCR, one entry per CDR3 protein. This sample yields about 650,000 distinct CDR3 sequences, of which about 15% are seen a single time; 9.5% to 13% belongs to the top ten. Source: PBMCs from blood, taken 11 to 12 days after vaccination. The receptors here all came from a man in his fifties or sixties who received an inactivated influenza vaccine.

In its sample, this clonotype was seen many times. The chain has TRBV29-1 and TRBJ2-3, with TRBD2 matching over 14 bases. In germline, CDR1 is SQVTM, CDR2 ANQGSEA. The CDR3 spans 15 residues. Trimming cost V 7 bases and J 3 bases; bases outside gene matches: 6. The CDR3 DNA sequence: TGCAGCGCTGGGACTAGCGGGAGCATAACAGATACGCAGTATTTT. This encodes CSAGTSGSITDTQYF.

The chain recombines TRBV28 with TRBJ2-1, with D possibly being TRBD1 or TRBD2 (6 bases each). The CDR3 runs to 17 residues. The V gene lost 5 bases and the J gene lost 6 bases, with 23 bases spanning the gap. CDR1 and CDR2 (germline): MDHEN, SYDVKM. The DNA of the CDR3 is TGTGCCAGCAGTCATGCCCCACAGGGAGGAGGGCTCAATGAGCAGTTCTTC. As protein: CASSHAPQGGGLNEQFF.

The chain joins TRBV7-2 to TRBJ2-1, with D possibly TRBD1 on 6 matching bases. V was pared by 3 bases and J by 4 bases, with 13 bases between. Germline V gene lookup returns CDR1 SGHTA and CDR2 FQGNSA. The CDR3 is 15 residues long. CDR3 sequence reads: CASSFDRGQYNEQFF. CDR3 in DNA: TGTGCCAGCAGCTTCGACCGGGGACAATACAATGAGCAGTTCTTC.

The chain joins TRBV20-1 to TRBJ1-1, with TRBD1 identical over 10 bases. This CDR3 contains 14 residues. CDR1 is DFQATT, CDR2 SNEGSKA, per germline (reference sequence). Trimming took 7 bases from V and 1 from J; bases not matched to a gene: 6. This CDR3 reads CSVYRDRGNTEAFF. For the CDR3, the DNA is TGCAGTGTCTACCGGGACAGGGGGAACACTGAAGCTTTCTTT.

The chain uses TRBV15 and TRBJ2-7, with 7 bases aligning to TRBD1. The CDR3 runs 13 residues. V was pared by 4 bases and J by 6 bases, with 6 bases of the junction left unmatched. CDR1 is LNHNV and CDR2 is YYDKDF in the germline V gene (reference sequence). The CDR3 is CATSNDRVGEQYF. In nucleotides, the CDR3 is TGTGCCACCAGCAATGACAGGGTTGGCGAGCAGTACTTC.